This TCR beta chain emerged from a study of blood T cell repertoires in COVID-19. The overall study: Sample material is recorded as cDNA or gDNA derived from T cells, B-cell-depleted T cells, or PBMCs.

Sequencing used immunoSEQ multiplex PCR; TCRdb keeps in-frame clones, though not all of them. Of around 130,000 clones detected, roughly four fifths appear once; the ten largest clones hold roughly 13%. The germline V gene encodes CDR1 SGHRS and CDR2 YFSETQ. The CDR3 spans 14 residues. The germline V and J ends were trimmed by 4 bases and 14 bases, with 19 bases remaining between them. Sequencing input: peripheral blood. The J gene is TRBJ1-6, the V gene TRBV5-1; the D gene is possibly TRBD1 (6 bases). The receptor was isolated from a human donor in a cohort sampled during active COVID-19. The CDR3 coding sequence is TGCGCCAGCAGCCCGGGGGGGCGGATCGAGACCCTCCACTTT. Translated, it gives CASSPGGRIETLHF.